Below are 10 T cell receptor beta chains sequenced from a single sample in a study of T cells in women clearing cervical HPV infection. Profiled with immunoSEQ multiplex PCR; TCRdb holds only in-frame clones, not every one. The sample table sets out 20,000 to 25,000 clones. The sample consisted of blood buffy coat. The receptor source for this set is a woman aged 18-70 years with a cervical HPV16 infection that either progressed to CIN3+ or cleared (not recorded which).

The CDR3 spells CASRLANNEQFF. Partial CDR3 DNA: TGTGCTAGTCGCCTAGCGAACAATGAG. The chain links TRBV12-5 to TRBJ2-1; D possibly corresponds to TRBD2 (6 bases). The read ends 3 residues shy of where the CDR3 ends; the end is completed using the germline J gene. This CDR3 is built from 12 residues. Per the germline V gene, CDR1 is LGHNT and CDR2 is FRNRAP. Trimming cost V 8 bases and J 5 bases, with 10 bases left between them.

Notes on this clone: The read finishes 3 residues shy of the CDR3 end, and the germline J gene is used to complete it. The chain links TRBV2 to TRBJ2-2, with 7 positions matching TRBD2. J lost 2 bases, V lost 6 bases, and 12 bases had no gene match. CDR1 and CDR2 (germline): SNHLY, FYNNEI. The CDR3 spans 17 residues. The CDR3 DNA, read in part, is TGTGCCAGCAGCCTCGGCGGGGGTGCTCTAAACACCGGGGAG. It specifies CASSLGGGALNTGE. The whole CDR3 sequence reads CASSLGGGALNTGELFF. Full variable domain (remainder filled in from reference TRBV2 and TRBJ2-2): EPEVTQTPSHQVTQMGQEVILRCVPISNHLYFYWYRQILGQKVEFLVSFYNNEISEKSEIFDDQFSVERPDGSNFTLKIRSTKLEDSAMYFCASSLGGGALNTGELFFGEGSRLTVL.

Note on this clone: The CDR3 extends 3 residues past the end of the read, so its final part is completed from the germline J gene. The chain is built from TRBV18 and TRBJ1-5; the D gene is possibly TRBD1 (5 bases). Germline lookup yields CDR1 KGHSH and CDR2 LQKENI. The CDR3 loop spans 15 amino acids. V was pared by 3 bases and J by 5 bases, with 14 bases between. Partial CDR3 DNA: TGTGCCAGCTCACCTGACGGGCAGGGCCATCAGCCC. This encodes CASSPDGQGHQP. The whole CDR3 protein is CASSPDGQGHQPQHF.

A remark on this clone: A read error may produce the germline difference seen at one junction end. The observed sequence ends 3 residues before the CDR3 terminus, with the missing tail filled in from the germline J gene. Other DNA sequences of this sample code for an identical CDR3. J is TRBJ1-3 and V is TRBV20-1, with TRBD1 matching 10 bases. In germline, CDR1 is DFQATT, CDR2 SNEGSKA (reference sequence). This CDR3 is 15 amino acids long. The CDR3 reads CSAIPLTGGKNTIYF. The sequenced CDR3 bases are TGCAGTGCTATACCATTGACAGGGGGCAAAAACACT.

Details on this clone: The read is 3 residues too short to cover the CDR3 end, so that end is filled in from the germline J gene. V and J are TRBV5-4 and TRBJ2-1, with 10 bases fitting TRBD2. CDR3 length: 16 residues. Per the germline V gene, CDR1 is SGHNT and CDR2 is YYREEE (reference sequence). J lost 6 bases, V lost 1 base, and 7 bases had no gene match. The sequenced part of the CDR3 DNA is TGTGCCAGCAGCTTGAAACTAGCGGGGACCTCCAATGAG. It codes for CASSLKLAGTSNE. In full, the CDR3 is CASSLKLAGTSNEQFF.

Details on this clone: The read ends 3 residues before the CDR3 terminus; that terminus is restored from the germline J gene. This sequence joins TRBV5-4 and TRBJ2-3; no reliable D call. Germline-derived CDR1 and CDR2 are SGHNT and YYREEE (reference sequence). The CDR3 consists of 16 residues. The CDR3 protein is CASSLRVASAQETQYF. The CDR3 DNA, read in part, is TGTGCCAGCAGCTTGAGGGTGGCCTCGGCGCAAGAGACG. Looking up the rest from reference TRBV5-4 and TRBJ2-3 gives the full variable domain: ETGVTQSPTHLIKTRGQQVTLRCSSQSGHNTVSWYQQALGQGPQFIFQYYREEENGRGNFPPRFSGLQFPNYSSELNVNALELDDSALYLCASSLRVASAQETQYFGPGTRLTVL.

Note on this clone: The read gets to within 3 residues of the CDR3 end, and the germline J gene fills in the rest. The V gene is TRBV7-2, the J gene TRBJ2-4; a weak D match, TRBD2 (6 bases). Germline V gene data show CDR1 as SGHTA and CDR2 as FQGNSA. The CDR3 covers 15 residues. CDR3 DNA (partial): TGTGCCAGCAGCCAGCGGGTCTCCGGGAACTATGGT. It yields the protein CASSQRVSGNYG. The entire CDR3 reads CASSQRVSGNYGQYF.

As for this clone: The read terminates 3 residues ahead of where the CDR3 ends, so the germline J gene completes it. The chain has TRBV20-1 and TRBJ2-3, with 8 bases aligning to TRBD1. From germline, CDR1 is DFQATT and CDR2 SNEGSKA (reference sequence). This CDR3 is 16 amino acids long. Partial CDR3 DNA: TGCAGTGCCATTGACAGGGGCGTCTATGGCAATCAGCCG. It yields the protein CSAIDRGVYGNQP. The entire CDR3 protein reads CSAIDRGVYGNQPQYF.

This clone is classed as medium-sized by frequency. Read sequence stops 3 residues before the CDR3 end, and the germline J gene provides the missing end. The chain joins TRBV18 to TRBJ2-5; 9 bases are shared with TRBD1. In germline, CDR1 is KGHSH, CDR2 LQKENI. The V gene end was trimmed by 5 bases and the J gene end by 5 bases; junction bases not matched to a gene: 9. There are 15 residues in the CDR3. CDR3 DNA, as far as it was read: TGTGCCAGCTCAGCTTACAGGGGGCGCGGTGAGACC. Translating gives CASSAYRGRGET. The full CDR3 protein reads CASSAYRGRGETQYF.

In the case of this clone: The sequenced fragment ends 3 residues before the CDR3 boundary, so the rest is inferred from the germline J gene. The chain is built from TRBV19 and TRBJ1-2; D may be TRBD1 (5 bases). This CDR3 is 13 amino acids long. Germline assignment: CDR1 LNHDA and CDR2 SQIVND (reference sequence). The CDR3 bases that were read are TGTGCCAGTAGTATAGAGAGGGGCGGGGAC. It is translated as CASSIERGGD. The full CDR3 reads CASSIERGGDYTF.